This T cell receptor beta chain is from a study of low-dose radiotherapy and immunotherapy resistance in tumors. Study summary: Over 26 weeks, cohort 2 got 1 Gy every two weeks, reaching 13 Gy.

Looked up from germline, CDR1 is MNHEY and CDR2 is SVGEGT. This CDR3 region has 15 residues. Unmatched junction bases numbered 14, after V lost 6 bases and J lost 11 bases. Time point specified: before trial treatment. Every donor was treated with nivolumab, ipilimumab, aspirin, low-dose cyclophosphamide and also low-dose radiotherapy. Eligibility criteria specified advanced solid malignancies devoid of tumor-infiltrating lymphocytes. First-strand cDNA relied on TRAV- and TRBV-specific primers spanning alpha and beta chains. TCRs were amplified for about 18 PCR cycles with a constant-region primer and V-primer adapter. TCRdb itself ran the reads through MiXCR, one entry per CDR3 protein. The data hold tens of thousands of distinct CDR3 sequences, with over 15% observed a single time.

The starting material was PBMCs, obtained before treatment. This chain uses TRBV6-2 or TRBV6-3 with TRBJ2-5; 11 nucleotides line up with TRBD2. The clonotype comes from a male donor with prostate cancer. CDR3 DNA sequence: TGTGCCAGCAGACGGCTAGCGGGGGGCTTGAATGAGCAGTACTTC. Protein sequence: CASRRLAGGLNEQYF.